Presented here are 29 T cell receptor beta chains from one specimen sequenced in a study of response to subunit inactivated influenza vaccine. TCRdb recomputed calls from the RT-PCR reads with MiXCR, one row per CDR3 protein. The table records about 700,000 distinct CDR3 sequences, around 13% of them present only once. Sequencing used PBMCs from blood, obtained around 14 days before vaccination. Receptor source: a middle-aged man who received an inactivated influenza vaccine.

Many counts were recorded for this clonotype. The chain recombines TRBV15 with TRBJ2-2; no firm D call. CDR3 length: 15 residues. Per the germline V gene, CDR1 is LNHNV and CDR2 is YYDKDF (reference sequence). Trimming took off 0 bases at V and 1 base at J, with 6 bases between the two ends. DNA of the CDR3: TGTGCCACCAGCAGAGACGAAGTGAACACCGGGGAGCTGTTTTTT. Protein product: CATSRDEVNTGELFF.

This clonotype has more than one count but fewer than ten. The chain couples TRBV11-2 to TRBJ2-7, with 10 bases that match TRBD1. Germline V gives CDR1 SGHAT, CDR2 FQNNGV. This CDR3 spans 14 amino acids. After removal of 8 bases from V and 5 bases from J, the junction contained 9 bases not matched to a gene. CDR3 residues: CASGAGTGVHEQYF. As DNA, the CDR3 is TGTGCCAGCGGTGCCGGGACAGGGGTCCACGAGCAGTACTTC.

This clonotype turned up a few times. The chain joins TRBV10-3 to TRBJ2-5; 7 positions agree with TRBD2. The junction had 6 bases not matched to a gene; V was cut back by 3 bases and J by 5 bases. This CDR3 comprises 14 residues. Germline assignment: CDR1 ENHRY and CDR2 SYGVKD. Here the CDR3 DNA reads TGTGCCATCAGTGATGGGGCGGGAGTTGAGACCCAGTACTTC. Protein product: CAISDGAGVETQYF.

The chain recombines TRBV24-1 with TRBJ2-3; TRBD1 agrees at 7 bases. CDR3 length: 14 amino acids. The J segment lost 3 bases and the V segment lost 6 bases, leaving 5 bases of the junction unmatched. Germline values: CDR1 KGHDR, CDR2 SFDVKD. CDR3 coding DNA: TGTGCCACCAGTTTGACAGGGAGAACAGATACGCAGTATTTT. Protein product: CATSLTGRTDTQYF.

Many counts were recorded for this clonotype. The chain uses TRBV9 and TRBJ2-1; tentatively, D is TRBD1 (5 bases). V was pared by 0 bases and J by 7 bases, with 8 bases between. Germline V gives CDR1 SGDLS, CDR2 YYNGEE. This CDR3 has 13 residues. The CDR3 DNA follows: TGTGCCAGCAGCGTAGCAGACAGTAATGAGCAGTTCTTC. This codes for CASSVADSNEQFF.

This clonotype has a count of ten or more. The rearrangement uses TRBV27 and TRBJ2-5; 8 positions agree with TRBD1. Germline V gene lookup returns CDR1 MNHEY and CDR2 SMNVEV (reference sequence). This CDR3 is built from 15 residues. The junction had 9 bases not matched to a gene; V was cut back by 5 bases and J by 4 bases. The CDR3 sequence is CASSTNPGQAETQYF. Written as DNA, the CDR3 is TGTGCCAGCAGTACGAACCCGGGACAGGCAGAGACCCAGTACTTC.

V gene TRBV7-7 combines with J gene TRBJ2-5; 14 bases are shared with TRBD2. V was pared by 5 bases and J by 3 bases, with 5 bases of the junction left unmatched. Germline CDR1 reads SSHAT; CDR2 reads FNYEAQ (reference sequence). The CDR3 consists of 16 residues. In DNA, the CDR3 is TGTGCCAGCAGCCCGGGACTAGCGGGAGTAAAAGAGACCCAGTACTTC. Its translation: CASSPGLAGVKETQYF.

The chain couples TRBV28 to TRBJ2-7, with TRBD1 identical over 8 bases. This CDR3 has 20 residues. The V gene end was trimmed by 4 bases and the J gene end by 1 base; junction bases not matched to a gene: 21. Germline V CDR1 and CDR2: MDHEN, SYDVKM. For the CDR3, the DNA is TGTGCCAGCAGTTCCTACCAGGACAGGGTACGTCGAAAGCAATCCTACGAGCAGTACTTC. Protein product: CASSSYQDRVRRKQSYEQYF.

This chain uses TRBV5-1 with TRBJ2-7; D gene ambiguous. V gave up 0 bases and J gave up 7 bases, with 14 bases separating them. Germline CDR1 reads SGHRS; CDR2 reads YFSETQ. The CDR3 runs 14 residues. The CDR3 nucleotides are TGCGCCAGCAGCTTGGCCGTAGGGATGGGTGAGCAGTACTTC. Translation gives CASSLAVGMGEQYF.

The rearrangement uses TRBV5-1 and TRBJ2-1; 7 bases are a match to TRBD2. CDR1 and CDR2 from the germline V gene are SGHRS and YFSETQ. Trimming cost V 4 bases and J 9 bases; bases outside gene matches: 7. This CDR3 is 13 amino acids long. CDR3 DNA sequence: TGCGCCAGCAGCCCCACTAGCGAAGGTGAGCAGTTCTTC. Translating gives CASSPTSEGEQFF.

The J gene is TRBJ2-2, the V gene TRBV7-9; 10 positions match TRBD2. Trimming took 5 bases from V and 5 from J; bases not matched to a gene: 8. CDR1 is SEHNR and CDR2 is FQNEAQ in the germline V gene (reference sequence). The CDR3 has 16 residues. CDR3 DNA sequence: TGTGCCAGCAGCCAAACGGGACTAGCGAGGACCGGGGAGCTGTTTTTT. Protein sequence: CASSQTGLARTGELFF.

The V gene is TRBV20-1, the J gene TRBJ2-3, with D tentatively TRBD2 (5 bases). The CDR3 covers 11 residues. From germline, CDR1 is DFQATT and CDR2 SNEGSKA (reference sequence). V dropped 7 bases and J dropped 3 bases, with 8 bases sitting between them. CDR3 DNA sequence: TGCAGTGATTCGGGGACAGATACGCAGTATTTT. Its protein product is CSDSGTDTQYF.

The chain employs TRBV28 and TRBJ1-2; D is unclear. Trimming removed 2 bases at V and 5 bases at J, with 15 bases between. CDR3 size: 15 residues. Germline CDR1 MDHEN, CDR2 SYDVKM. The CDR3 sequence is CASSLGRTPTYGYTF. In nucleotides, the CDR3 is TGTGCCAGCAGTTTAGGACGGACGCCAACATATGGCTACACCTTC.

The V call is TRBV7-9, the J call TRBJ2-7; TRBD2 might be the D (6 bases). Germline-derived CDR1 and CDR2 are SEHNR and FQNEAQ (reference sequence). CDR3 size: 14 residues. Trimming took off 3 bases at V and 6 bases at J, with 15 bases between the two ends. The CDR3 sequence is CASSFLAEVSEQYF. The CDR3 bases are TGTGCCAGCAGCTTTTTAGCGGAGGTCTCCGAGCAGTACTTC.

Written as DNA, the CDR3 is TGTGCCAGCAGTCCCTCCTGGGACAGGGAAGTTGGAAACACCATATATTTT. It yields the protein CASSPSWDREVGNTIYF. The V call is TRBV6-1, the J call TRBJ1-3; 9 nucleotides line up with TRBD1. V shed 5 bases and J 3 bases; nucleotides not matched to a gene: 11. The CDR3 length is 17 residues. The germline CDR1 and CDR2 sequences are MNHNS and SASEGT.

V usage is TRBV7-2 and J usage is TRBJ2-7; 11 nucleotides line up with TRBD1. Per the germline V gene, CDR1 is SGHTA and CDR2 is FQGNSA. After removal of 5 bases from V and 3 bases from J, the junction contained 6 bases not matched to a gene. CDR3 size: 15 residues. CDR3 amino acids: CASSRTGGRFYEQYF. CDR3 DNA: TGTGCCAGCAGCCGGACAGGGGGCAGGTTCTACGAGCAGTACTTC.

This clonotype was seen a few times. This sequence joins TRBV20-1 and TRBJ2-2; no firm D call. CDR3 length: 13 residues. Per the germline V gene, CDR1 is DFQATT and CDR2 is SNEGSKA (reference sequence). V was shortened by 5 bases and J by 2 bases, with 9 bases between the two germline ends. The CDR3 loop reads CSAAQPNTGELFF. The DNA of the CDR3 is TGCAGTGCTGCCCAACCCAACACCGGGGAGCTGTTTTTT.

This clonotype has a handful of counts. This chain joins TRBV6-1 and TRBJ2-1; 7 nucleotides align to TRBD1. This CDR3 contains 19 residues. The germline V gene encodes CDR1 MNHNS and CDR2 SASEGT. After removal of 6 bases from V and 2 bases from J, the junction contained 19 bases not matched to a gene. CDR3 nucleotides: TGTGCCAGCAGCCTAAGGGACAGCTCGACCAGAACTACCTACAATGAGCAGTTCTTC. Its translation: CASSLRDSSTRTTYNEQFF.

This clonotype has just a few counts. The chain joins TRBV6-5 to TRBJ2-1, with D perhaps TRBD2 (6 bases). Trimming left V 4 bases short and J 0 bases short, with 19 bases between. The CDR3 consists of 18 residues. From germline, CDR1 is MNHEY and CDR2 SVGAGI. The CDR3 DNA sequence: TGTGCCAGCAGTTCCCCGATGTTGGGGGGAGGCTCCTACAATGAGCAGTTCTTC. Translating gives CASSSPMLGGGSYNEQFF.

This sequence joins TRBV7-6 and TRBJ2-7; 13 bases map to TRBD2. CDR1 is SGHVS and CDR2 is FNYEAQ in the germline V gene. The V gene end was trimmed by 1 base and the J gene end by 6 bases; junction bases not matched to a gene: 6. The length of the CDR3 is 16 residues. CDR3 region: CASSLGPGLAGTEQYF. DNA of the CDR3: TGTGCCAGCAGCTTAGGTCCGGGACTAGCGGGAACCGAGCAGTACTTC.

There are many counts of this clonotype. V usage is TRBV7-9 and J usage is TRBJ2-3, with 9 bases that match TRBD2. Germline CDR1 reads SEHNR; CDR2 reads FQNEAQ (reference sequence). Trimming cost V 1 base and J 3 bases; bases outside gene matches: 5. This CDR3 is 16 amino acids long. This CDR3 is CASSLVASGVTDTQYF. CDR3 sequence (DNA): TGTGCCAGCAGCTTAGTGGCTAGCGGGGTTACAGATACGCAGTATTTT. The whole variable domain, remainder taken from reference TRBV7-9 and TRBJ2-3, is DTGVSQNPRHKITKRGQNVTFRCDPISEHNRLYWYRQTLGQGPEFLTYFQNEAQLEKSRLLSDRFSAERPKGSFSTLEIQRTEQGDSAMYLCASSLVASGVTDTQYFGPGTRLTVL.

This clonotype has just a few counts. The CDR3 nucleotides read TGTGCCAGCAGCCACGGACTAGCGGGATTTGGAGAGACCCAGTACTTC. This gives the protein CASSHGLAGFGETQYF. J is TRBJ2-5 and V is TRBV7-2, with 12 bases that match TRBD2. The CDR3 has 16 amino acids. Germline values: CDR1 SGHTA, CDR2 FQGNSA. Trimming took 5 bases from V and 4 from J; bases not matched to a gene: 8.

The CDR3 DNA reads TGTGCCAGCAGCCAAGTGGGTGCGGGGTCCTTCTCCTACGAGCAGTACTTC. Amino acids: CASSQVGAGSFSYEQYF. This chain links TRBV14 with TRBJ2-7; TRBD2 is a possible D gene (6 bases). The CDR3 runs 17 residues. V lost 1 base and J lost 0, with 16 bases in between. Germline V lookup: CDR1 SGHDN, CDR2 FVKESK.

The chain employs TRBV27 and TRBJ2-1; D uncertain. Germline CDR1 and CDR2: MNHEY and SMNVEV (reference sequence). This CDR3 is built from 16 residues. Trimming pared 7 bases from V and 7 bases from J, leaving 23 bases between. The chain's CDR3 is CASKRFDTSPLNEQFF. The CDR3 DNA reads TGTGCCAGCAAGCGATTTGATACCTCACCTCTTAATGAGCAGTTCTTC.

The genes are TRBV6-2 or TRBV6-3 and TRBJ2-7; 13 nucleotides agree with TRBD2. CDR1 and CDR2 (germline): MNHEY, SVGEGT. The CDR3 length is 16 residues. With V trimmed by 4 bases and J by 0 bases, 3 bases remained unmatched. The chain's CDR3 is CASSWGLAGHSYEQYF. The CDR3 region has the DNA TGTGCCAGCAGTTGGGGACTAGCGGGGCACTCCTACGAGCAGTACTTC.

Note on this clonotype: A read error may be the cause here, since a much bigger clone is one base away. The CDR3 here is CAISESGIRDQPQHF. As DNA, the CDR3 is TGTGCCATCAGTGAATCTGGCATCCGAGATCAGCCCCAGCATTTT. The chain employs TRBV25-1 and TRBJ1-5; D unresolved. Germline lookup yields CDR1 MGHDK and CDR2 SYGVNS. This CDR3 comprises 15 residues.

J is TRBJ1-5 and V is TRBV14; TRBD1 matches 8 bases. V shed 6 bases and J 4 bases; nucleotides not matched to a gene: 11. The germline CDR1 and CDR2 sequences are SGHDN and FVKESK. This CDR3 is built from 16 residues. DNA for the CDR3: TGTGCCAGCAGTCTGCCGAGGACAGGGTTTAATCAGCCCCAGCATTTT. Its protein is CASSLPRTGFNQPQHF.

This clonotype has a count of ten or more. The rearrangement uses TRBV15 and TRBJ2-3, with 7 positions matching TRBD2. Per the germline V gene, CDR1 is LNHNV and CDR2 is YYDKDF (reference sequence). The CDR3 runs 15 residues. Trimming at V came to 3 bases and at J to 3 bases, leaving 6 bases not matched to a gene. The CDR3 is CATSRGGGKTDTQYF. The CDR3 DNA reads as TGTGCCACCAGCAGGGGGGGGGGTAAGACAGATACGCAGTATTTT.

This clonotype came up a few times. This chain connects TRBV7-9 to TRBJ2-1, with a weak D call TRBD1 (5 bases). CDR3 length equals 16 residues. Germline CDR1 SEHNR, CDR2 FQNEAQ (reference sequence). V was cut by 2 bases and J by 4 bases, with 15 bases left in between. This chain's CDR3 is CASSLMATVRYNEQFF. CDR3 coding DNA: TGTGCCAGCAGCTTAATGGCGACAGTGCGATACAATGAGCAGTTCTTC.